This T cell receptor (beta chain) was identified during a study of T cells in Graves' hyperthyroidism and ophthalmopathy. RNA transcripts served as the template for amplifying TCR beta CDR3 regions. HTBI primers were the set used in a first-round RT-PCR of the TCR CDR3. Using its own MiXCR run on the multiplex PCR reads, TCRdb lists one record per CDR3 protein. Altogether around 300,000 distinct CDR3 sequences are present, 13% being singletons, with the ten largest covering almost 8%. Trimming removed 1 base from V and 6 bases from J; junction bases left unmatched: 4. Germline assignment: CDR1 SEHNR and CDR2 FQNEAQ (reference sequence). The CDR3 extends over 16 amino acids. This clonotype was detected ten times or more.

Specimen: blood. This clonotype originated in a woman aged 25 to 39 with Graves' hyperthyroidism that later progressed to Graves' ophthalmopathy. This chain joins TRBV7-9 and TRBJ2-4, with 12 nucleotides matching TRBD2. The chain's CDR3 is CASSLGLAGEGNIQYF. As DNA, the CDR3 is TGTGCCAGCAGCTTAGGACTAGCGGGAGAGGGAAACATTCAGTACTTC.